The 10 T cell receptor beta chains in this list originate from one sample, sequenced in a study of T cells in women clearing cervical HPV infection. Using immunoSEQ multiplex PCR, the repertoire was profiled, and TCRdb retains in-frame clones only, with some absent. Seen in this sample are tens of thousands of clones; the ten most common clones hold 6.5% to 8.5%. Sequenced sample: blood buffy coat. All receptors come from a woman between 18 and 69 years old with a cervical HPV16 infection that either progressed to CIN3+ or cleared (not recorded which).

Note on this clone: The CDR3 goes on 3 residues after the read ends, and that part is filled in from the germline J gene. This sequence joins TRBV29-1 and TRBJ1-2; D is unresolved. There are 13 residues in the CDR3. Germline lookup yields CDR1 SQVTM and CDR2 ANQGSEA. Incomplete CDR3 DNA: TGCAGCGTTGAAGCGGAAGCCACAGATACC. Protein: CSVEAEATDT. The whole CDR3 protein is CSVEAEATDTYTF. The variable domain in full, with the rest retrieved from reference TRBV29-1 and TRBJ1-2, is SAVISQKPSRDICQRGTSLTIQCQVDSQVTMMFWYRQQPGQSLTLIATANQGSEATYESGFVIDKFPISRPNLTFSTLTVSNMSPEDSSIYLCSVEAEATDTYTFGSGTRLTVV.

With respect to this clone: The read terminates 3 residues ahead of where the CDR3 ends, so the germline J gene completes it. This chain links TRBV6-2 or TRBV6-3 with TRBJ2-3; D is undetermined. The V gene lost 6 bases and the J gene lost 0 bases, with 13 bases spanning the gap. The germline V gene encodes CDR1 MNHEY and CDR2 SVGEGT. The length of the CDR3 is 15 residues. CDR3 residues: CASRTGSSSTDTQYF. The CDR3 DNA, read in part, is TGTGCCAGCAGGACCGGTAGCTCAAGCACAGATACG.

A note on this clone: The read ends 3 residues before the CDR3 terminus; that terminus is restored from the germline J gene. This chain uses TRBV7-7 with TRBJ1-2; D unclear. This CDR3 comprises 16 residues. Germline V lookup: CDR1 SSHAT, CDR2 FNYEAQ (reference sequence). Partial CDR3 DNA: TGTGCCAGCAGCTTAGCGCCAGCGGGAGGCTCCAATGAC. Translating it yields CASSLAPAGGSND. The entire CDR3 protein is CASSLAPAGGSNDYTF.

As to this clone: The DNA ends 3 residues before the CDR3 does, and the rest of the CDR3 is filled in from the germline J gene. The chain couples TRBV11-3 to TRBJ1-3; perhaps TRBD1 as D (5 bases). Germline CDR1 and CDR2: SGHNT and YENEEA. With 2 bases removed from V and 0 bases from J, the gap between germline ends came to 8 bases. CDR3 length equals 15 residues. Here the CDR3 reads CASSLTGSSGNTIYF. The DNA read from the CDR3 is TGTGCCAGCAGCTTAACAGGAAGCTCTGGAAACACC.

Regarding this clone: The read terminates 3 residues ahead of where the CDR3 ends, so the germline J gene completes it. V and J are TRBV20-1 and TRBJ2-1; tentatively, D is TRBD1 (6 bases). The CDR3 is made up of 12 amino acids. Between the trimmed V and J ends, which lost 7 bases and 6 bases, there was a span of 13 bases. The germline gives CDR1 DFQATT, CDR2 SNEGSKA (reference sequence). The CDR3 bases that were read are TGCAGTGTGGTGGGGGCCATCAATGAG. It yields the protein CSVVGAINE. The full-length CDR3 reads as CSVVGAINEQFF.

About this clone: The sequenced fragment ends 3 residues before the CDR3 boundary, so the rest is inferred from the germline J gene. This rearrangement joins TRBV18 to TRBJ1-4, with no clear D. There are 16 residues in the CDR3. The germline V gene encodes CDR1 KGHSH and CDR2 LQKENI. The CDR3: CASSPFASIVNSPLFF. The part of the CDR3 DNA that was read is TGTGCCAGCTCACCATTCGCCTCGATAGTCAATTCACCA.

About this clone itself: The read ends 3 residues early relative to the CDR3; the germline J gene fills the gap. V gene TRBV19 combines with J gene TRBJ1-1; tentatively, D is TRBD1 (5 bases). This CDR3 comprises 15 residues. The ends were cut back, 4 bases at V and 5 bases at J, with 17 bases in the middle. Germline V gives CDR1 LNHDA, CDR2 SQIVND (reference sequence). The CDR3 region is CASSKVGQGRTEAFF. The CDR3 bases that were read are TGTGCCAGTAGTAAGGTGGGGCAGGGAAGGACTGAA.

Note on this clone: The CDR3 is cut off 3 residues early in the read; its end comes from the germline J gene. The chain carries TRBV29-1 and TRBJ1-4; D not resolved. This CDR3 comprises 13 residues. The V end was cut by 3 bases, the J end by 5 bases, with 10 bases between. The germline gives CDR1 SQVTM, CDR2 ANQGSEA. CDR3 amino acids: CSVEVTGNEKLFF. The sequenced part of the CDR3 DNA is TGCAGCGTTGAGGTCACGGGGAATGAAAAA.

Remarks on this clone: The read stops 3 residues short of the end of the CDR3; the missing end is completed from the germline J gene. The chain has TRBV28 and TRBJ2-6, with D perhaps matching TRBD1 (5 bases). Germline loops: CDR1 MDHEN, CDR2 SYDVKM. Deletions cut 6 bases from V and 3 bases from J, with 18 bases between. This CDR3 contains 17 residues. CDR3 residues: CASSNYPQGIGANVLTF. Partial CDR3 DNA: TGTGCCAGCAGCAATTATCCCCAGGGCATTGGGGCCAACGTC.

Notes on this clone: The CDR3 end is not reached by the read, which stops 3 residues before it; the germline J gene fills it in. The chain has TRBV7-3 and TRBJ1-2; D ambiguous. Germline V CDR1 and CDR2: SGHTA, FQGTGA. The CDR3 covers 14 residues. Incomplete CDR3 DNA: TGTGCCAGCAGCTTAGTCCCTAGCTTAGGCGAC. Residues: CASSLVPSLGD. The whole CDR3 region reads CASSLVPSLGDYTF. Full variable domain (remainder filled in from reference TRBV7-3 and TRBJ1-2): GAGVSQTPSNKVTEKGKYVELRCDPISGHTALYWYRQSLGQGPEFLIYFQGTGAADDSGLPNDRFFAVRPEGSVSTLKIQRTERGDSAVYLCASSLVPSLGDYTFGSGTRLTVV.